What follows is one TCR beta chain and its context. The antigen remains unidentified. 60 Vbeta and 13 Jbeta primers were used in PCR. TCRdb keeps only in-frame clones here, not all; method: immunoSEQ multiplex PCR. Found here are around 300,000 clones, around two thirds of them singletons; the top ten hold approximately 2.1%. This record comes from a study of cytomegalovirus exposure and HLA in healthy donors. Study-wide findings and caveats: The study designated 160 or so TCR beta chains cytomegalovirus-associated.

This CDR3 has 15 amino acids. V shed 2 bases, J shed 6 bases, and the junction held 7 bases outside the gene matches. Germline lookup yields CDR1 WNHNN and CDR2 SYGVQD (reference sequence). The sample comprised PBMCs. The chain recombines TRBV10-1 with TRBJ2-1; 7 bases are shared with TRBD1. This clonotype was sampled from a female donor in good health and CMV-seronegative. The CDR3 loop reads CASSEMETGFNEQFF. The CDR3 DNA is TGCGCCAGCAGTGAGATGGAGACAGGGTTCAATGAGCAGTTCTTC.